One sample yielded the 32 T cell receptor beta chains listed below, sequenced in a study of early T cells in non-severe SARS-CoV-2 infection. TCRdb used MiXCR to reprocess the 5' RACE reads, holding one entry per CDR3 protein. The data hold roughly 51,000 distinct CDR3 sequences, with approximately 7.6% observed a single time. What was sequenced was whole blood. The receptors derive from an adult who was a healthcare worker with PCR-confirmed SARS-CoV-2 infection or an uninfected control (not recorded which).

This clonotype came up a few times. CDR3 in DNA: TGTGCCAGCAGCCTCGACAGGGGATATGGAAACACCATATATTTT. Translated: CASSLDRGYGNTIYF. The gene calls are TRBV7-2 and TRBJ1-3; 8 nucleotides line up with TRBD1. The V segment lost 5 bases and the J segment 3 bases; nucleotides outside the gene matches: 6. Germline values: CDR1 SGHTA, CDR2 FQGNSA. CDR3 length: 15 amino acids.

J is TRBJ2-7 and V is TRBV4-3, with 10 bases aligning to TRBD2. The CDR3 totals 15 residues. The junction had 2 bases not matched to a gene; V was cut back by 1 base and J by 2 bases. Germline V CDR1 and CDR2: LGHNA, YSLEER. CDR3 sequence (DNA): TGCGCCAGCAGCCAAGTTAGCGGGGGGACCTACGAGCAGTACTTC. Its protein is CASSQVSGGTYEQYF.

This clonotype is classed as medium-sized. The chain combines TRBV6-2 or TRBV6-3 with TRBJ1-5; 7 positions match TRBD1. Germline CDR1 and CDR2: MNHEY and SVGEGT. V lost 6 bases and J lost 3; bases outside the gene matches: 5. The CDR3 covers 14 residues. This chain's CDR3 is CASSTGTVNQPQHF. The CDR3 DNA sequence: TGTGCCAGCAGCACCGGGACAGTCAATCAGCCCCAGCATTTT.

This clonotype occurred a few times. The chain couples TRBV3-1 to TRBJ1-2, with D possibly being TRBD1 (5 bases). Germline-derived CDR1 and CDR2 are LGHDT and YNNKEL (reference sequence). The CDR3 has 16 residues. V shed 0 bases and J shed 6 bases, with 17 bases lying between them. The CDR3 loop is CASSQDFMTEFDGYTF. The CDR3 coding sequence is TGTGCCAGCAGCCAAGATTTCATGACAGAGTTCGATGGCTACACCTTC.

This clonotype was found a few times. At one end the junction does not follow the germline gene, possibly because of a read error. Here the CDR3 reads CACSLGDNIQYF. The CDR3 DNA sequence: TGTGCCTGCAGCTTAGGGGATAACATTCAGTACTTC. The chain uses TRBV7-9 and TRBJ2-4; D may be TRBD1 (5 bases). Germline V gene data show CDR1 as SEHNR and CDR2 as FQNEAQ (reference sequence). The CDR3 is made up of 12 amino acids.

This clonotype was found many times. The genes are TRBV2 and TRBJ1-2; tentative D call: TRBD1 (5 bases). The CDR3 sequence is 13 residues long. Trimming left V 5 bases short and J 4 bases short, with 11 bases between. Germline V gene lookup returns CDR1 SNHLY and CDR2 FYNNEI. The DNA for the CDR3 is TGTGCCAGCAGTACGGAACAGGCCTATGGCTACACCTTC. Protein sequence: CASSTEQAYGYTF.

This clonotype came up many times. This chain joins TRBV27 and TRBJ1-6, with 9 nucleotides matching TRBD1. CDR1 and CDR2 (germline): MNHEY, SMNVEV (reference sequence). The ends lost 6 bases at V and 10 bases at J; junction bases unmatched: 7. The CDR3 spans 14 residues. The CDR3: CASREQGAYSPLHF. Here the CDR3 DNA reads TGTGCCAGCAGGGAACAGGGGGCTTACTCACCCCTCCACTTT.

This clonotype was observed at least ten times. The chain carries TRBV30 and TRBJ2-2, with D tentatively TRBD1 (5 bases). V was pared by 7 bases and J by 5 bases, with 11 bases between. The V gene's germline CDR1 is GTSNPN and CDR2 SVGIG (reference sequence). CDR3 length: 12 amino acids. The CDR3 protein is CAYGQVTGELFF. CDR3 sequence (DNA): TGTGCCTACGGACAAGTGACCGGGGAGCTGTTTTTT.

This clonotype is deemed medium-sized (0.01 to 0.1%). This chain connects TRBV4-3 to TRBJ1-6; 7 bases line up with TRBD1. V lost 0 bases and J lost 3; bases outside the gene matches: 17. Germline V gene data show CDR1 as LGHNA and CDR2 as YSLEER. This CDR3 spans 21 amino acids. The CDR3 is CASSQDLMSRDSLFYNSPLHF. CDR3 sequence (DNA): TGCGCCAGCAGCCAAGATTTGATGAGTCGGGACAGCCTTTTCTATAATTCACCCCTCCACTTT.

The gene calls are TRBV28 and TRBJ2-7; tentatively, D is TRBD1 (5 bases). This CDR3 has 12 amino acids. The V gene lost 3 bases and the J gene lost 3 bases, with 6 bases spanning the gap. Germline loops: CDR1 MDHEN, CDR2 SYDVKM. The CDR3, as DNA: TGTGCCAGCAGTTTCCAGGGCTACGAGCAGTACTTC. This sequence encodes CASSFQGYEQYF.

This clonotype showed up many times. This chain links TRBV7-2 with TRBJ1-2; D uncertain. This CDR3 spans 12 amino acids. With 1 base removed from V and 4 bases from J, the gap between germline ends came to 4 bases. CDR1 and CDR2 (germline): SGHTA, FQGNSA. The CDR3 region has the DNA TGTGCCAGCAGCTTAGTTGGCTATGGCTACACCTTC. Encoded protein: CASSLVGYGYTF.

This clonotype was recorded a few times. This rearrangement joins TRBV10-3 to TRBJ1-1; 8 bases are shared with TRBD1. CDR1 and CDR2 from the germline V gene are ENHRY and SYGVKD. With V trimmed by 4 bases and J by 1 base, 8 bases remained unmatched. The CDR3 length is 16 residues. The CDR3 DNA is TGTGCCATCAGTGGGCAGGGACAGGCCAAGAACACTGAAGCTTTCTTT. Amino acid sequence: CAISGQGQAKNTEAFF.

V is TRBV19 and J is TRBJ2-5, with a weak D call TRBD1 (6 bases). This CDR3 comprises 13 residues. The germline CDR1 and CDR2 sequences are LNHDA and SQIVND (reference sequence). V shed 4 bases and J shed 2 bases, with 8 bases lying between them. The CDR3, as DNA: TGTGCCAGTAGTAGCGGACAGCAAGAGACCCAGTACTTC. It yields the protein CASSSGQQETQYF.

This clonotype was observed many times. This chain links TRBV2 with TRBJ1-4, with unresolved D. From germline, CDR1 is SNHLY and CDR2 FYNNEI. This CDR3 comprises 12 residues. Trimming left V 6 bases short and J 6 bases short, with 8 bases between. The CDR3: CASSERDEKLFF. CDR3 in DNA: TGTGCCAGCAGCGAGAGGGATGAAAAACTGTTTTTT.

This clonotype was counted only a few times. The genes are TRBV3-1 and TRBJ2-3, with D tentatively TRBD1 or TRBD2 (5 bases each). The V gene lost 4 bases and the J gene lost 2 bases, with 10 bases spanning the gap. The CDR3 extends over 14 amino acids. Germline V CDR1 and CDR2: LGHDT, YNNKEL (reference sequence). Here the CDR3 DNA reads TGTGCCAGCAGCCCGGGACCCTACACAGATACGCAGTATTTT. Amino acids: CASSPGPYTDTQYF.

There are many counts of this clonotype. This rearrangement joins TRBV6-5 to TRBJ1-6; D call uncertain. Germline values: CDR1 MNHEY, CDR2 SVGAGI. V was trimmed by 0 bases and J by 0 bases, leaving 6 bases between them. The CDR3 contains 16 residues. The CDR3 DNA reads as TGTGCCAGCAGTTACTCGTCACACTCCTATAATTCACCCCTCCACTTT. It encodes CASSYSSHSYNSPLHF.

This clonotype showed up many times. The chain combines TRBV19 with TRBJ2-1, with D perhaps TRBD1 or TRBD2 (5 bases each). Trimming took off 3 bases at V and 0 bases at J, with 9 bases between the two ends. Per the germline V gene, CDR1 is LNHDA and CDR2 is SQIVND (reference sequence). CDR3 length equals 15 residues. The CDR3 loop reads CASSMRGNSYNEQFF. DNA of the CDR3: TGTGCCAGTAGTATGAGGGGAAACTCCTACAATGAGCAGTTCTTC.

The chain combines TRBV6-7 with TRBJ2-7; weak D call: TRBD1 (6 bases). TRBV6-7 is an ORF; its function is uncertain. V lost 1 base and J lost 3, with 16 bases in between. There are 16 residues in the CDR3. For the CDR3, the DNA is TGTGCCAGCAGTTACTTAATTGGGCAGGGGTTCTACGAGCAGTACTTC. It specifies CASSYLIGQGFYEQYF.

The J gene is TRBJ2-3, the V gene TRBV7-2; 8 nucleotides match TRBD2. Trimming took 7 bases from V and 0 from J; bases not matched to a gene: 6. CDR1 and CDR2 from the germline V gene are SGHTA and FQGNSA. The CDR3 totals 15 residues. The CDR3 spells CASTKAGASTDTQYF. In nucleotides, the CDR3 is TGTGCCAGCACCAAAGCGGGGGCTAGCACAGATACGCAGTATTTT.

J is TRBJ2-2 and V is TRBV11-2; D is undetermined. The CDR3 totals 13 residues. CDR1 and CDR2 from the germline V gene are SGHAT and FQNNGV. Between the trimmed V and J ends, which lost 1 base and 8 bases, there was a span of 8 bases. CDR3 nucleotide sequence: TGTGCCAGCAGCTTAGGGCTTTCTGGGGAGCTGTTTTTT. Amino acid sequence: CASSLGLSGELFF.

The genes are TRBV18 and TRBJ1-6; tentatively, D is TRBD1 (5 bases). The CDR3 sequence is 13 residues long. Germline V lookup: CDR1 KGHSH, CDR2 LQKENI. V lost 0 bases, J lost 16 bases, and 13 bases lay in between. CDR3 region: CASSPPLRGSLHF. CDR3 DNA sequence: TGTGCCAGCTCACCACCGTTGAGGGGTTCTCTCCACTTT.

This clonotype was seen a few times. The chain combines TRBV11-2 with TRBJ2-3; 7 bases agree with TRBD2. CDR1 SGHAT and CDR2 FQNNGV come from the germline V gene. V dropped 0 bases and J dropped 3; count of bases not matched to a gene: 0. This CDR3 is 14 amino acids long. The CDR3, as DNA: TGTGCCAGCAGCTTAGAAGCGGGGACAGATACGCAGTATTTT. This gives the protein CASSLEAGTDTQYF.

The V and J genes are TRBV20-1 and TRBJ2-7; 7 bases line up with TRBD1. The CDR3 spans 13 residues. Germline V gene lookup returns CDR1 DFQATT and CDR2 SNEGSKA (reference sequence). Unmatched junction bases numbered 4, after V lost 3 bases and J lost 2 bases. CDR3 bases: TGCAGTGCTAGGAGGGACAGCCCCTACGAGCAGTACTTC. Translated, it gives CSARRDSPYEQYF.

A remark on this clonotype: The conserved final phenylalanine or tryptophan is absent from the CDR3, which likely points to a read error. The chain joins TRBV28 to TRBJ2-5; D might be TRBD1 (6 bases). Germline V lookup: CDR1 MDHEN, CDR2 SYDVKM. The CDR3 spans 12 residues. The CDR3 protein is CVSSQGKETQYS. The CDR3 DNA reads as TGTGTCAGCAGCCAGGGGAAGGAGACCCAGTACTCC.

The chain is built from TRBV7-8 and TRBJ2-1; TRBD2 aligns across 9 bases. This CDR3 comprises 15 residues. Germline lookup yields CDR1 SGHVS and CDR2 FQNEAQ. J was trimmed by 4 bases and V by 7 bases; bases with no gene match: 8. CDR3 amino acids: CASTVGGGDYNEQFF. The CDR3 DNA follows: TGTGCCAGCACCGTGGGCGGGGGGGATTACAATGAGCAGTTCTTC.

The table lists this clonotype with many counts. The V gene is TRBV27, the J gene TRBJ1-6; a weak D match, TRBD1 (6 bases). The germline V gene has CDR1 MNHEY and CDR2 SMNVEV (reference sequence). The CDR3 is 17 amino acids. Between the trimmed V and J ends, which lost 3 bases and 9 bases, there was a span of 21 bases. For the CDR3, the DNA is TGTGCCAGCAGTTTTGAAAGTCGTTACAGGGATGTTTCACCCCTCCACTTT. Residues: CASSFESRYRDVSPLHF.

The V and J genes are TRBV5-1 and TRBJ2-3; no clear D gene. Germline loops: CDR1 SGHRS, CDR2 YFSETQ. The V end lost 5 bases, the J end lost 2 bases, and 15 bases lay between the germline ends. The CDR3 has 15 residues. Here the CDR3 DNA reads TGCGCCAGCAGGGTAGTAAGGTCGGACACAGATACGCAGTATTTT. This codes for CASRVVRSDTDTQYF.

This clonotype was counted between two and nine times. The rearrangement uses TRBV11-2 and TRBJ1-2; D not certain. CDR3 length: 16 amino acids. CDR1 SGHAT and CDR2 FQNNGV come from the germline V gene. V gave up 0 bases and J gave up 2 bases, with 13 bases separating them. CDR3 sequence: CASSLDSTVPNYGYTF. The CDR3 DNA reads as TGTGCCAGCAGCTTAGATTCTACGGTCCCAAACTATGGCTACACCTTC.

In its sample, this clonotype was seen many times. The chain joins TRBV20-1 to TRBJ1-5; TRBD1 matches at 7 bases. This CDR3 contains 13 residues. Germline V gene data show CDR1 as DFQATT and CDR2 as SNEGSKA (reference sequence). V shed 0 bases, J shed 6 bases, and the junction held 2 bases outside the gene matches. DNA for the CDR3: TGCAGTGCTAGAGACAGGGGGACTCAGCCCCAGCATTTT. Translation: CSARDRGTQPQHF.

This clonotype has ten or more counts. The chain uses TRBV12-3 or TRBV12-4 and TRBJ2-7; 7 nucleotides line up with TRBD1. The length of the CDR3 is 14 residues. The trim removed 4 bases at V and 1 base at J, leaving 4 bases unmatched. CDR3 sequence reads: CASSSKTGSYEQYF. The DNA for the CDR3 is TGTGCCAGCAGTTCTAAGACAGGGTCCTACGAGCAGTACTTC.

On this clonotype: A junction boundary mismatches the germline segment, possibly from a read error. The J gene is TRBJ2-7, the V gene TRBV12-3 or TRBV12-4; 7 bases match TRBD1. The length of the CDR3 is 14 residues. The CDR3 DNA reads TGTGCCAGCAGTCCCCTTGTCGGGACAGTTCCCTGGGTCTTC. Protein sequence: CASSPLVGTVPWVF.

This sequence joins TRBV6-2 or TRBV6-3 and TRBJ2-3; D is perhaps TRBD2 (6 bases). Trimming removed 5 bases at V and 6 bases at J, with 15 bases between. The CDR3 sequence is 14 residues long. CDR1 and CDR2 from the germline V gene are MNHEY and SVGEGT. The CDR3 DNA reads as TGTGCCAGCAGTGCGGGACGCAGGACGGATACGCAGTATTTT. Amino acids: CASSAGRRTDTQYF.